These 18 T cell receptor beta chains came from one sample sequenced in a study of tumor-infiltrating lymphocytes in primary liver carcinoma. Using a constant-region primer together with ProtoScript II reverse transcriptase, TCR beta cDNA was made from around 500 ng of total RNA. ARM-PCR, slightly modified, supplied the TCR beta libraries through three nested multiplex PCR rounds. The study ran its first two PCR rounds for roughly 10 cycles each, using TRBV1-TRBV30 forward primers and a C-beta reverse primer. TCRdb passed the multiplex PCR reads through MiXCR, listing each CDR3 protein once. This repertoire shows some 110,000 distinct CDR3 sequences, 64% found once; its top ten account for less than 10%. The source material, about 18-31 mg of unsorted bulk tissue, was used to co-extract RNA and DNA. The sequenced material came from liver tumor tissue from sampling region 3. The subset is: tumor region T3, left-lateral pole. These receptor sequences come from a woman in her sixties with primary liver carcinoma and hepatitis B virus infection.

V usage is TRBV2 and J usage is TRBJ2-7; perhaps TRBD2 as D (6 bases). The V end lost 8 bases, the J end lost 2 bases, and 16 bases lay between the germline ends. Germline V gene data show CDR1 as SNHLY and CDR2 as FYNNEI. The length of the CDR3 is 14 residues. The CDR3, as DNA: TGTGCCAGCCAGAGGGGCGGGGAGACCTACGAGCAGTACTTC. Translation gives CASQRGGETYEQYF.

Concerning this clonotype: A much larger clone differs from this one at a single base, so this may be a read error. DNA for the CDR3: TGTGCCAGCAGCTCCGAGACAGGGGTTACTGAAGCTTTCTTT. Its translation is CASSSETGVTEAFF. V is TRBV5-4 and J is TRBJ1-1, with 8 bases lining up with TRBD1. This CDR3 contains 14 residues. V shed 3 bases, J shed 5 bases, and the junction held 6 bases outside the gene matches. Per germline, CDR1 SGHNT and CDR2 YYREEE (reference sequence).

This clonotype was detected once. Germline is not matched at one junction end, which may reflect a read error. The CDR3 coding sequence is TGCAGCGTTGAAGCGTTGGGTAGGGTGGGGGTTAGCATAGATATGCAGTATTTT. Protein sequence: CSVEALGRVGVSIDMQYF. This chain joins TRBV29-1 and TRBJ2-3; D possibly uses TRBD1 or TRBD2 (5 bases each). The CDR3 totals 18 residues. Germline V gives CDR1 SQVTM, CDR2 ANQGSEA.

As concerns this clonotype: A read error is possible here, since a much larger clone lies one base away. The chain joins TRBV29-1 to TRBJ2-3; 8 bases line up with TRBD1. This CDR3 contains 12 residues. Trimming removed 7 bases from V and 6 bases from J; junction bases left unmatched: 6. Germline CDR1 SQVTM, CDR2 ANQGSEA. CDR3 DNA: TGCAGCGCCTACAGGGGGGACGATACGCAGTATTTT. Encoded protein: CSAYRGDDTQYF.

This clonotype was counted between two and nine times. A much larger clone lies a single base off, so this may be a read error. The chain has TRBV12-3 or TRBV12-4 and TRBJ1-4, with D unclear. This CDR3 region has 14 residues. V was cut by 10 bases and J by 5 bases, with 17 bases left in between. Here the CDR3 reads CATQPADKNEKLFF. CDR3 nucleotides: TGTGCCACCCAACCGGCCGACAAGAATGAAAAACTGTTTTTT.

This clonotype has a count of ten or more. The chain combines TRBV4-2 with TRBJ2-7; D remains ambiguous. This CDR3 contains 15 residues. The germline V and J ends were trimmed by 0 bases and 2 bases, with 11 bases remaining between them. Germline V gives CDR1 LGHNA, CDR2 YNFKEQ. CDR3 bases: TGTGCCAGCAGCCAAGACTGGAGTGTCGCCTACGAGCAGTACTTC. Encoded protein: CASSQDWSVAYEQYF.

A remark on this clonotype: One end of the junction varies from germline; a read error may be responsible. The rearrangement uses TRBV6-6 and TRBJ2-6, with TRBD1 as a possible D gene (6 bases). The V gene's germline CDR1 is MNHNY and CDR2 SVGAGI (reference sequence). CDR3 size: 16 residues. CDR3 in DNA: TGTGCCAGCACCGATGGCCCAGGGGCTAGGGCCAACATCCTGACTTTC. This translates into CASTDGPGARANILTF.

The CDR3 loop reads CASKRDASGQETQYF. The DNA of the CDR3 is TGTGCCAGCAAACGGGATGCTAGCGGCCAAGAGACCCAGTACTTC. The genes are TRBV2 and TRBJ2-5, with 7 bases that match TRBD2. Trimming took 7 bases from V and 1 from J; bases not matched to a gene: 9. CDR1 and CDR2 (germline): SNHLY, FYNNEI. The CDR3 runs 15 residues. The complete variable domain, with remaining parts taken from reference TRBV2 and TRBJ2-5, reads EPEVTQTPSHQVTQMGQEVILRCVPISNHLYFYWYRQILGQKVEFLVSFYNNEISEKSEIFDDQFSVERPDGSNFTLKIRSTKLEDSAMYFCASKRDASGQETQYFGPGTRLLVL.

This clonotype was counted only a few times. At one boundary the junction diverges from the germline segment, which might be a read error. The chain recombines TRBV7-8 with TRBJ2-1, with D tentatively TRBD2 (6 bases). CDR3 length: 16 amino acids. In germline, CDR1 is SGHVS, CDR2 FQNEAQ. Here the CDR3 DNA reads TGTACCAGCAGCCTCGGGAGACTATCCTTTTACAATGAGCAGTTTTTC. Its translation is CTSSLGRLSFYNEQFF. Together with reference TRBV7-8 and TRBJ2-1, the CDR3 gives the full variable domain: GAGVSQSPRYKVAKRGQDVALRCDPISGHVSLFWYQQALGQGPEFLTYFQNEAQLDKSGLPSDRFFAERPEGSVSTLKIQRTQQEDSAVYLCTSSLGRLSFYNEQFFGPGTRLTVL.

This clonotype was counted at least ten times. J is TRBJ2-1 and V is TRBV14; no clear D gene. The CDR3 has 13 residues. Per the germline V gene, CDR1 is SGHDN and CDR2 is FVKESK. The V end was cut by 0 bases, the J end by 6 bases, with 6 bases between. In DNA form, the CDR3 reads TGTGCCAGCAGCCAAGAGACGGCCAATGAGCAGTTCTTC. Protein product: CASSQETANEQFF.

This clonotype was found a few times. A much bigger clone sits one base away, suggesting this may be a read error. The rearrangement uses TRBV6-1 and TRBJ1-2; TRBD1 aligns across 8 bases. The V and J ends lost 7 bases and 6 bases, in that order; junction bases with no gene match: 10. The CDR3 has 14 residues. The germline CDR1 and CDR2 sequences are MNHNS and SASEGT. For the CDR3, the DNA is TGTGCCAGCAATTGGGTGACAGGGGTCGATGGCTACACCTTC. As protein: CASNWVTGVDGYTF.

With regard to this clonotype: The germline gene is not matched at one end of the junction; a read error may be the cause. The chain uses TRBV29-1 and TRBJ1-2, with TRBD1 matching 11 bases. CDR1 is SQVTM, CDR2 ANQGSEA, per germline. The CDR3 is 14 residues long. The CDR3: CSVEFGTGGDGYTF. Written as DNA, the CDR3 is TGCAGCGTTGAGTTCGGGACAGGGGGGGATGGATACACCTTC.

Points on this clonotype: This likely comes from a read error, as the CDR3 has no conserved phenylalanine or tryptophan at its end. This sequence joins TRBV7-3 and TRBJ1-1; D uncertain. The CDR3 length is 16 residues. Trimming pared 1 base from V and 4 bases from J, leaving 16 bases between. Germline loops: CDR1 SGHTA, CDR2 FQGTGA. The CDR3 DNA is TGTGCCAGCAGCTTAATTGGTGGACCATTTGTCACTGAAGCTTTCATT. Amino acids: CASSLIGGPFVTEAFI.

The rearrangement joins TRBV6-5 to TRBJ2-3; weak D call: TRBD2 (5 bases). Germline CDR1 and CDR2: MNHEY and SVGAGI. The length of the CDR3 is 16 residues. V dropped 6 bases and J dropped 3 bases, with 19 bases sitting between them. CDR3 coding DNA: TGTGCCAGCAGCCATGTAGCAGCGGCAGATACAGATACGCAGTATTTT. Its translation: CASSHVAAADTDTQYF.

Points on this clonotype: At one end the junction does not follow the germline gene, possibly because of a read error. The chain joins TRBV11-1 to TRBJ2-7; D perhaps matches TRBD2 (6 bases). This CDR3 is built from 15 residues. The V gene's germline CDR1 is SGHAT and CDR2 FQDESV (reference sequence). The CDR3 DNA is TGTGGCAGCAGCCCTCGGACAACAGGACTACGCGAGCAGTATTTC. It is translated as CGSSPRTTGLREQYF.

To note about this clonotype: Germline is not matched at one junction end, which may reflect a read error. The chain couples TRBV9 to TRBJ2-3, with TRBD2 identical over 7 bases. This CDR3 spans 14 amino acids. Germline V gene lookup returns CDR1 SGDLS and CDR2 YYNGEE. CDR3 in amino acids: CASSTREGLDTQYF. The CDR3 bases are TGTGCCAGCAGCACCAGGGAGGGATTAGATACGCAATATTTT.

Details on this clonotype: This clone may be a read error of a much larger clone one base away. V is TRBV5-1 and J is TRBJ1-5; maybe TRBD1 (5 bases). This CDR3 is 15 amino acids long. Germline CDR1 and CDR2: SGHRS and YFSETQ. In nucleotides, the CDR3 is TGCCCCAGCAGCCAGCGGCCCGGGGGTCGACAGCCCCAGCATTTT. Translating it yields CPSSQRPGGRQPQHF.

This chain joins TRBV7-8 and TRBJ2-7, with TRBD2 identical over 11 bases. Germline CDR1 SGHVS, CDR2 FQNEAQ. V trimming: 3 bases; J trimming: 2 bases; junction bases outside the gene matches: 3. This CDR3 has 15 residues. The CDR3 sequence: CASSFASGRTYEQYF. The CDR3 DNA sequence: TGTGCCAGCAGCTTCGCTAGCGGGAGGACCTACGAGCAGTACTTC.